A selection of T cell receptor beta chains follows, all from one sample in a study of blood T cell repertoires in COVID-19. Sequencing used immunoSEQ multiplex PCR; TCRdb keeps in-frame clones, though not all of them. Here the sample spans more than 90,000 clones, over 80% being singletons. Material: peripheral blood. These receptors were obtained from a man aged 45-65 years with acute or convalescent COVID-19. CDR3s include the opening cysteine and the closing phenylalanine or tryptophan. Each record gives: clone size, D gene, V gene, J gene, CDR3 protein, CDR3 DNA. D genes are given only for firm matches. Clone size appears in some rows only: once, few, many, or a class for an expanded clone.

-	-	TRBV14	TRBJ2-3	CASSQLAFQGDTQYF	TGTGCCAGCAGCCAATTGGCTTTCCAGGGAGATACGCAGTATTTT
-	-	TRBV5-1	TRBJ1-1	CASSLAFSQEGRQATEAFF	TGCGCCAGCAGCTTGGCATTCTCTCAGGAGGGCAGGCAAGCAACTGAAGCTTTCTTT
-	TRBD1	TRBV6-5	TRBJ1-6	CASSYDIDRGNSPLHF	TGTGCCAGCAGTTACGACATTGACAGGGGGAATTCACCCCTCCACTTT
-	-	TRBV27	TRBJ1-2	CASSPRLPNYGYTF	TGTGCCAGCAGCCCCAGACTACCTAACTATGGCTACACCTTC
-	-	TRBV19	TRBJ1-5	CASSISPGLSNQPQHF	TGTGCCAGTAGTATTTCGCCAGGGCTTAGCAATCAGCCCCAGCATTTT
-	-	TRBV28	TRBJ1-1	CASSLGMRTEAFF	TGTGCCAGCAGTTTAGGTATGAGGACTGAAGCTTTCTTT
-	TRBD1	TRBV6-5	TRBJ1-4	CASRTGGTNEKLFF	TGTGCCAGCAGGACAGGGGGAACTAATGAAAAACTGTTTTTT
once	-	TRBV5-1	TRBJ1-1	CASSLSVRGTEAFF	TGCGCCAGCAGCTTGTCAGTCAGGGGCACTGAAGCTTTCTTT
-	-	TRBV4-1	TRBJ1-2	CASFSAWDTRSPGYTF	TGCGCCAGCTTTTCAGCATGGGACACCCGGTCCCCTGGCTACACCTTC
-	TRBD2	TRBV10-1	TRBJ2-1	CASSISSGGIEQFF	TGCGCCAGCAGTATTTCTAGCGGGGGGATTGAGCAGTTCTTC
-	-	TRBV6-5	TRBJ2-5	CASSISPSGTQYF	TGTGCCAGCAGCATCTCCCCTTCAGGGACCCAGTACTTC
-	TRBD2	TRBV5-1	TRBJ2-2	CASSLLAGARNTGELFF	TGCGCCAGCAGCTTACTAGCGGGGGCCCGGAACACCGGGGAGCTGTTTTTT
-	-	TRBV5-4	TRBJ1-2	CASSSSWGTGSGYTF	TGTGCCAGCAGCTCTAGTTGGGGAACGGGGAGTGGCTACACCTTC
-	-	TRBV4-1	TRBJ2-1	CASSQEEIAGEQFF	TGCGCCAGCAGCCAAGAGGAAATTGCGGGTGAGCAGTTCTTC
-	TRBD1	TRBV7-9	TRBJ1-2	CASRPYGTANNYGYTF	TGTGCCAGCAGACCATATGGGACAGCTAATAACTATGGCTACACCTTC
-	-	TRBV5-6	TRBJ2-7	CASSLMQSYEQYF	TGTGCCAGCAGCTTGATGCAGTCCTACGAGCAGTACTTC
-	-	TRBV28	TRBJ1-4	CASSLIRGNEKLFF	TGTGCCAGCAGTTTGATTCGAGGTAATGAAAAACTGTTTTTT
few	-	TRBV27	TRBJ1-1	CASSLLGGGDTEAFF	TGTGCCAGCAGTTTACTGGGAGGGGGGGACACTGAAGCTTTCTTT
-	-	TRBV5-1	TRBJ1-4	CASRELGGTNEKLFF	TGCGCCAGCAGAGAATTAGGGGGTACTAATGAAAAACTGTTTTTT
-	-	TRBV2	TRBJ2-6	CASSESGLSSGANVLTF	TGTGCCAGCAGTGAGTCGGGTCTCAGCTCTGGGGCCAACGTCCTGACTTTC
-	TRBD1	TRBV6-1	TRBJ1-4	CASSEVGTVRSNEKLFF	TGTGCCAGCAGTGAAGTGGGGACAGTCCGATCTAATGAAAAACTGTTTTTT
-	TRBD2	TRBV7-6	TRBJ2-1	CASSHSQRGGTYNEQFF	TGTGCCAGCAGCCACTCCCAGCGGGGGGGTACCTACAATGAGCAGTTCTTC
once	-	TRBV27	TRBJ1-5	CASSLYNREPQHF	TGTGCCAGCAGTTTATATAACAGGGAGCCCCAGCATTTT
-	-	TRBV5-1	TRBJ1-2	CASSQDTRYGYTF	TGCGCCAGCAGCCAGGACACCCGCTATGGCTACACCTTC
-	TRBD1	TRBV29-1	TRBJ2-1	CSAVPRDRGRNEQFF	TGCAGCGCCGTTCCCCGGGACAGGGGGCGGAATGAGCAGTTCTTC
-	-	TRBV16	TRBJ2-2	CASSVEGKGTGELFF	TGTGCCAGCAGCGTCGAGGGCAAGGGCACCGGGGAGCTGTTTTTT
-	TRBD1	TRBV6-5	TRBJ1-4	CASSRDSLNEKLFF	TGTGCCAGCAGTCGGGACAGCTTGAATGAAAAACTGTTTTTT
-	-	TRBV3-1/TRBV3-2	TRBJ1-6	CASSPGLNSPLHF	TGTGCCAGCAGCCCAGGGCTTAATTCACCCCTCCACTTT
-	-	TRBV19	TRBJ1-1	CASTPPGNTEAFF	TGTGCCAGTACCCCGCCGGGGAACACTGAAGCTTTCTTT
few	-	TRBV6-5	TRBJ1-1	CASSRLSTEAFF	TGTGCCAGCTCACGGTTGAGCACTGAAGCTTTCTTT
-	-	TRBV5-4	TRBJ1-6	CASNSGDYNSPLHF	TGTGCCAGCAACTCAGGGGATTATAATTCACCCCTCCACTTT
few	TRBD1	TRBV27	TRBJ1-6	CASGRQGGGVSPLHF	TGTGCCAGCGGAAGACAGGGGGGGGGTGTTTCACCCCTCCACTTT
-	-	TRBV20-1	TRBJ1-6	CSASSGSKGPSPLHF	TGCAGTGCTAGTTCGGGATCTAAAGGACCCTCACCCCTCCACTTT
-	-	TRBV5-1	TRBJ2-4	CASSLVGTTLAKNIQYF	TGCGCCAGCAGCTTGGTGGGCACAACCCTAGCCAAAAACATTCAGTACTTC
-	-	TRBV5-4	TRBJ1-2	CASSLAFGGNSNGYTF	TGTGCCAGCAGCTTGGCCTTCGGGGGGAATTCTAATGGCTACACCTTC
-	TRBD1	TRBV28	TRBJ1-5	CASSSGQWGQPQHF	TGTGCCAGCAGTTCGGGACAGTGGGGTCAGCCCCAGCATTTT
-	-	TRBV5-1	TRBJ2-5	CASSSRGAAQETQYF	TGCGCCAGCAGCTCCCGGGGGGCCGCACAAGAGACCCAGTACTTC